These T cell receptor beta chains were read from a single sample in a study of blood T cell repertoires in COVID-19. Profiled with immunoSEQ multiplex PCR; TCRdb holds only in-frame clones, not every one. The table lists 130,000 to 150,000 clones, 81% of them singletons. What was sequenced was peripheral blood. The origin of the receptors is a human donor with acute or convalescent COVID-19. The donor label of this sample is uncertain. CDR3s include the opening cysteine and the closing phenylalanine or tryptophan. Each record gives: V gene, clone size, D gene, J gene, CDR3 DNA, CDR3 protein. A D gene is named only where the DNA matches it firmly. Clone size appears in some rows only: once, few, many, or a class for an expanded clone.

V: TRBV6-2/TRBV6-3
size: once
D: .
J: TRBJ1-5
DNA: TGTGCCAGCAGTGGGGGGGGAAGCAATCAGCCCCAGCATTTT
CDR3: CASSGGGSNQPQHF

V: TRBV11-3
size: .
D: TRBD1
J: TRBJ2-2
DNA: TGTGCCAGCAGCCAAGGGGGCACGAACACCGGGGAGCTGTTTTTT
CDR3: CASSQGGTNTGELFF

V: TRBV18
size: .
D: .
J: TRBJ1-3
DNA: TGTGCCAGCTCACCGGGACAAAACTCTGGAAACACCATATATTTT
CDR3: CASSPGQNSGNTIYF

V: TRBV19
size: few
D: .
J: TRBJ1-1
DNA: TGTGCCAGCCTCGACAGGAGCGGGGGCACTGAAGCTTTCTTT
CDR3: CASLDRSGGTEAFF

V: TRBV28
size: .
D: .
J: TRBJ1-2
DNA: TGTGCCAGCAGTACCCAGGGTTTGAGCTATGGCTACACCTTC
CDR3: CASSTQGLSYGYTF

V: TRBV6-5
size: .
D: TRBD1
J: TRBJ1-2
DNA: TGTGCCAGCAGTCCCCGGGACAGGGGTTATGGCTACACCTTC
CDR3: CASSPRDRGYGYTF

V: TRBV5-1
size: .
D: TRBD2
J: TRBJ2-3
DNA: TGCGCCAGCAGCTTGGCCGCAGGACTAGTCCCAGATACGCAGTATTTT
CDR3: CASSLAAGLVPDTQYF

V: TRBV4-1
size: once
D: .
J: TRBJ1-6
DNA: TGCGCCAGCAGCCAAGAAGGATATAGTCCGGGGAGAAATTCACCCCTCCACTTT
CDR3: CASSQEGYSPGRNSPLHF

V: TRBV6-6
size: .
D: .
J: TRBJ1-1
DNA: TGTGCCAGCCGGGAGGATTGGAACACTGAAGCTTTCTTT
CDR3: CASREDWNTEAFF

V: TRBV5-1
size: .
D: TRBD1
J: TRBJ1-1
DNA: TGCGCCAGCTACGCCCAGACAGGGGCTGACGCTTTCTTT
CDR3: CASYAQTGADAFF

V: TRBV5-1
size: .
D: .
J: TRBJ1-1
DNA: TGCGCCAGCAGCTTGCCCTCTGTGGAAGCTTTCTTT
CDR3: CASSLPSVEAFF

V: TRBV5-1
size: few
D: .
J: TRBJ1-1
DNA: TGCGCCAGCAGCTTGGCATGGGGAGGGAGGACTGAAGCTTTCTTT
CDR3: CASSLAWGGRTEAFF

V: TRBV7-2
size: once
D: .
J: TRBJ1-2
DNA: TGTGCCAGCTCCCTAGGTGGGGGGGCCGTGTATGGCTACACCTTC
CDR3: CASSLGGGAVYGYTF

V: TRBV2
size: .
D: TRBD1
J: TRBJ2-5
DNA: TGTGCCAGCAGTAAACAGGGGAAAGAGACCCAGTACTTC
CDR3: CASSKQGKETQYF

V: TRBV6-5
size: .
D: TRBD1
J: TRBJ1-3
DNA: TGTGCCAGCACCCCAGAGGGACAGGGGGGCAACACCATATATTTT
CDR3: CASTPEGQGGNTIYF

V: TRBV4-1
size: .
D: TRBD1
J: TRBJ2-2
DNA: TGCGCCAGCAGCCAAGATTCGGACAGGCCAACCGGGGAGCTGTTTTTT
CDR3: CASSQDSDRPTGELFF

V: TRBV5-4
size: .
D: .
J: TRBJ2-7
DNA: TGTGCCAGCAATGACAGGAGCTCCTACGAGCAGTACTTC
CDR3: CASNDRSSYEQYF

V: TRBV12-3/TRBV12-4
size: .
D: .
J: TRBJ1-2
DNA: TGTGCCAGCAGTCCCTGGGCCAGCAAGGGCTACACCTTC
CDR3: CASSPWASKGYTF

V: TRBV19
size: few
D: TRBD1
J: TRBJ2-6
DNA: TGTGCCAGTAGTTGGGGGACAGGCCCTCTCCGTCGACTGGGGGCCAACGTCCTGACTTTC
CDR3: CASSWGTGPLRRLGANVLTF

V: TRBV18
size: .
D: .
J: TRBJ2-3
DNA: TGTGCCAGCTCACCACTGACGCGGGAAGATACGCAGTATTTT
CDR3: CASSPLTREDTQYF

V: TRBV7-9
size: few
D: TRBD1
J: TRBJ1-6
DNA: TGTGCCAGCAGCAAGCGACAGGGCGATAATTCACCCCTCCACTTT
CDR3: CASSKRQGDNSPLHF

V: TRBV12-5
size: .
D: .
J: TRBJ1-3
DNA: TGTGCTAGTGGTTTGGTACCCACAGGCACCATATATTTT
CDR3: CASGLVPTGTIYF

V: TRBV30
size: .
D: .
J: TRBJ1-5
DNA: TGTGCCTGGAGTGTAGGCACAGAGTTCAATCAGCCCCAGCATTTT
CDR3: CAWSVGTEFNQPQHF

V: TRBV7-6
size: once
D: TRBD2
J: TRBJ2-2
DNA: TGTGCCAGCAGCCTTAGCGGGGGGCCCACCGGGGAGCTGTTTTTT
CDR3: CASSLSGGPTGELFF

V: TRBV2
size: .
D: .
J: TRBJ2-1
DNA: TGTGCCAGCAGTGACCTAGATGAGCAGTTCTTC
CDR3: CASSDLDEQFF

V: TRBV7-2
size: few
D: TRBD2
J: TRBJ2-5
DNA: TGTGCCAGCAGCCCCAGGACTAGCGGGGGGCAAGAGACCCAGTACTTC
CDR3: CASSPRTSGGQETQYF

V: TRBV6-5
size: .
D: TRBD1
J: TRBJ1-1
DNA: TGTGCCAGCAAAGTACAGGGGGCGAACACTGAAGCTTTCTTT
CDR3: CASKVQGANTEAFF

V: TRBV19
size: .
D: .
J: TRBJ1-1
DNA: TGTGCCAGTAGTATAGGGTGGCAGGGGATGGGCACTGAAGCTTTCTTT
CDR3: CASSIGWQGMGTEAFF

V: TRBV12-5
size: once
D: TRBD1
J: TRBJ2-1
DNA: TGTGCTAGTGGTCCCGACAGGGGCCCGAGTGGTGAGCAGTTCTTC
CDR3: CASGPDRGPSGEQFF

V: TRBV20-1
size: once
D: TRBD1
J: TRBJ1-2
DNA: TGCAGTGCGAGTACAGGGGGCCGGAACTATGGCTACACCTTC
CDR3: CSASTGGRNYGYTF

V: TRBV7-3
size: .
D: .
J: TRBJ2-3
DNA: TGTGCCAGCAGCCCCGACCCCGCTGAAGCCGGGGGCACAGATACGCAGTATTTT
CDR3: CASSPDPAEAGGTDTQYF

V: TRBV9
size: .
D: .
J: TRBJ2-2
DNA: TGTGCCAGCAGCGAGGCAGGGGCTCGCACCGGGGAGCTGTTTTTT
CDR3: CASSEAGARTGELFF

V: TRBV30
size: few
D: .
J: TRBJ1-5
DNA: TGTGCCTGGAGTCGGGACACCAGCAATCAGCCCCAGCATTTT
CDR3: CAWSRDTSNQPQHF